The entry below describes one T cell receptor beta chain. What it recognizes is unknown. This specimen belongs to a study of shared clonotypes between healthy human individuals. Notes on the study in general: Generation probabilities of non-shared clonotypes were lower (relative to those shared by all four donors).

Sequenced by immunoSEQ multiplex PCR; TCRdb stores in-frame clones only, minus some. The sample has about 1.5 million clones; approximately 98% are singletons. Healthy HIV-negative adults without recent acute infections or vaccinations served as donors. The CDR3 sequence is 12 residues long. The V and J ends lost 7 bases and 2 bases respectively, with 9 bases between them. Germline lookup yields CDR1 MDHEN and CDR2 SYDVKM. This clonotype originated in a man between 25 and 39 years old in good health. The specimen was naive CD4+ T cells sorted from blood. Subset of the sample: CD45RA+ positively selected. The chain carries TRBV28 and TRBJ2-7; D not resolved. DNA for the CDR3: TGTGCCAGCAAGGACGAAACCTACGAGCAGTACTTC. Translated: CASKDETYEQYF.